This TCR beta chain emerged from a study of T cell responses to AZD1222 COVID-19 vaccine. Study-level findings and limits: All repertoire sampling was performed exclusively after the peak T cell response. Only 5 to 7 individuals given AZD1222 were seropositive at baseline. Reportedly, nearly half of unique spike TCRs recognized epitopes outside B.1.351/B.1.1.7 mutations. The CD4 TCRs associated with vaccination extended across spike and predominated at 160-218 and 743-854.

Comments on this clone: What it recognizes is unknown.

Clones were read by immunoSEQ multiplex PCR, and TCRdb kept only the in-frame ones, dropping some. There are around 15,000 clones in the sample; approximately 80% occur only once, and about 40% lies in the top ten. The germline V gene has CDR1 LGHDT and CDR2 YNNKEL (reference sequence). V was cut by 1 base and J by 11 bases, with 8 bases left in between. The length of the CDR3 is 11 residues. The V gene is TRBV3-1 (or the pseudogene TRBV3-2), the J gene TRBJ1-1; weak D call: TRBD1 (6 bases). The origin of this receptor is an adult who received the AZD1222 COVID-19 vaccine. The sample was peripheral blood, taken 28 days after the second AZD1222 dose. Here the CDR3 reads CASSQGGHAFF. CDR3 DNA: TGTGCCAGCAGCCAAGGGGGGCATGCTTTCTTT.